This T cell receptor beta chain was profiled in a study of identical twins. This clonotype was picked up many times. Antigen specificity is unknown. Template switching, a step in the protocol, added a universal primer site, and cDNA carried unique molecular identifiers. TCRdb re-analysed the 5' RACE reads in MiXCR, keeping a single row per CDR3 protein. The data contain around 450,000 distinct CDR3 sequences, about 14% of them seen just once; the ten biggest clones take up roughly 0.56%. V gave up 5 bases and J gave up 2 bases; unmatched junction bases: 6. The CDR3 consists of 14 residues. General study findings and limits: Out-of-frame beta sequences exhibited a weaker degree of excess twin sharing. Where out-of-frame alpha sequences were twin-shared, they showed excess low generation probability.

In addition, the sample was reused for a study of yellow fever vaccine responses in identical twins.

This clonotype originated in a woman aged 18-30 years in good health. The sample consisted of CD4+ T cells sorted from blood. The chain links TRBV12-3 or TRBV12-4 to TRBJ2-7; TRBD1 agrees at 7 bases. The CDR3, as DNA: TGTGCCAGCAGTCAACAACAGGGGCCCTACGAGCAGTACTTC. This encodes CASSQQQGPYEQYF.